This is a list of T cell receptor beta chains from one sample in a study of T-cell reconstitution after alpha-beta-depleted transplantation in children. TCRdb reprocessed the PCR reads with MiXCR, giving one entry per CDR3 protein. The table records nearly 200,000 distinct CDR3 sequences, about 6% of them present only once. This specimen was PBMCs, taken before TCRalphabeta/CD19-depleted stem cell transplant. All receptors come from a girl under three years old with combined immunodeficiency, due to receive a stem cell transplant. Both conserved end residues are part of each CDR3. A D gene is named only where the DNA matches it firmly. Some rows mark clone size as missing; the rest say once, few, many or name a class of expanded clone.

CDR3aa: CASSVQTGAHKNIQYF
CDR3nt: TGTGCCAGCAGCGTTCAGACAGGGGCCCACAAAAACATTCAGTACTTC
j_gene: TRBJ2-4
v_gene: TRBV21-1
d_gene: NA
abundance: many

CDR3aa: CAMGWGLSATNEKLFF
CDR3nt: TGTGCCATGGGCTGGGGCCTCTCAGCAACTAATGAAAAACTGTTTTTT
j_gene: TRBJ1-4
v_gene: TRBV7-9
d_gene: NA
abundance: NA

CDR3aa: CATSDTRAYPDTQYF
CDR3nt: TGTGCCACCAGTGATACTAGGGCCTACCCGGATACGCAGTATTTT
j_gene: TRBJ2-3
v_gene: TRBV24-1
d_gene: NA
abundance: many

CDR3aa: CSVVPSRDTTYEQYF
CDR3nt: TGCAGCGTTGTACCCTCACGGGACACAACTTACGAGCAGTACTTC
j_gene: TRBJ2-7
v_gene: TRBV29-1
d_gene: NA
abundance: many

CDR3aa: CAGSQVRGTDTQYF
CDR3nt: TGTGCCGGCTCACAGGTGAGGGGCACAGATACGCAGTATTTT
j_gene: TRBJ2-3
v_gene: TRBV6-1
d_gene: NA
abundance: many

CDR3aa: CASQGTGLTDTQYF
CDR3nt: TGTGCCAGCCAAGGCACAGGTCTTACAGATACGCAGTATTTT
j_gene: TRBJ2-3
v_gene: TRBV13
d_gene: NA
abundance: many

CDR3aa: CSAQGAGAFF
CDR3nt: TGCAGTGCTCAGGGGGCCGGAGCTTTCTTT
j_gene: TRBJ1-1
v_gene: TRBV20-1
d_gene: TRBD1
abundance: few

CDR3aa: CSAREVTGTGANVLTF
CDR3nt: TGCAGTGCTAGAGAGGTGACAGGGACTGGGGCCAACGTCCTGACTTTC
j_gene: TRBJ2-6
v_gene: TRBV20-1
d_gene: TRBD1
abundance: many

CDR3aa: CSARDHRQYEQYF
CDR3nt: TGCAGTGCTAGAGATCATAGGCAATACGAGCAGTACTTC
j_gene: TRBJ2-7
v_gene: TRBV20-1
d_gene: NA
abundance: many

CDR3aa: CASRERPGETQYF
CDR3nt: TGTGCCAGCAGGGAGCGGCCTGGGGAGACCCAGTACTTC
j_gene: TRBJ2-5
v_gene: TRBV28
d_gene: NA
abundance: many

CDR3aa: CASSFGLAGAIYEQYF
CDR3nt: TGTGCCAGCAGCTTCGGACTAGCGGGAGCTATCTACGAGCAGTACTTC
j_gene: TRBJ2-7
v_gene: TRBV5-6
d_gene: TRBD2
abundance: many

CDR3aa: CASSDANPYEQYF
CDR3nt: TGTGCCAGCAGTGACGCGAACCCCTACGAGCAGTACTTC
j_gene: TRBJ2-7
v_gene: TRBV6-1
d_gene: NA
abundance: many

CDR3aa: CASSAPGTGQLEEQYF
CDR3nt: TGCGCCAGCAGCGCCCCCGGGACAGGGCAATTGGAGGAGCAGTACTTC
j_gene: TRBJ2-7
v_gene: TRBV5-1
d_gene: TRBD1
abundance: few

CDR3aa: CASSNRGQTDTQYF
CDR3nt: TGTGCCAGCAGCAACCGGGGTCAAACAGATACGCAGTATTTT
j_gene: TRBJ2-3
v_gene: TRBV7-6
d_gene: NA
abundance: many

CDR3aa: CASSVGTNKATDTQYF
CDR3nt: TGTGCCAGCAGCGTAGGGACTAACAAGGCCACAGATACGCAGTATTTT
j_gene: TRBJ2-3
v_gene: TRBV9
d_gene: NA
abundance: many

CDR3aa: CASRDNYNEQFF
CDR3nt: TGTGCCAGCCGGGACAACTACAATGAGCAGTTCTTC
j_gene: TRBJ2-1
v_gene: TRBV2
d_gene: NA
abundance: many

CDR3aa: CASMGLADPQETQYF
CDR3nt: TGTGCCAGCATGGGACTAGCGGATCCCCAAGAGACCCAGTACTTC
j_gene: TRBJ2-5
v_gene: TRBV7-8
d_gene: TRBD2
abundance: once

CDR3aa: CASSDHLQETQYF
CDR3nt: TGTGCCAGCAGCGACCACCTCCAAGAGACCCAGTACTTC
j_gene: TRBJ2-5
v_gene: TRBV9
d_gene: NA
abundance: many

CDR3aa: CASSTLAGGTIEQYF
CDR3nt: TGTGCCAGCAGTACCCTAGCGGGGGGTACGATCGAGCAGTACTTC
j_gene: TRBJ2-7
v_gene: TRBV6-2/TRBV6-3
d_gene: TRBD2
abundance: many

CDR3aa: CASSLGEGNTEAFF
CDR3nt: TGTGCCAGCAGCTTAGGGGAGGGGAACACTGAAGCTTTCTTT
j_gene: TRBJ1-1
v_gene: TRBV9
d_gene: NA
abundance: many

CDR3aa: CASSSRTGRKTDTQYF
CDR3nt: TGTGCCAGCAGCTCAAGGACAGGGCGGAAGACAGATACGCAGTATTTT
j_gene: TRBJ2-3
v_gene: TRBV7-9
d_gene: TRBD1
abundance: many

CDR3aa: CASGILVGANTEAFF
CDR3nt: TGTGCTAGTGGAATCCTAGTGGGGGCGAACACTGAAGCTTTCTTT
j_gene: TRBJ1-1
v_gene: TRBV12-5
d_gene: NA
abundance: NA

CDR3aa: CASSPGTVLTNTQYF
CDR3nt: TGTGCCAGCAGTCCCGGGACGGTCCTCACGAATACGCAGTATTTT
j_gene: TRBJ2-3
v_gene: TRBV28
d_gene: NA
abundance: many

CDR3aa: CASGFGLGLAGYNEQFF
CDR3nt: TGTGCCAGCGGCTTCGGCCTGGGACTAGCGGGTTACAATGAGCAGTTCTTC
j_gene: TRBJ2-1
v_gene: TRBV5-4
d_gene: TRBD2
abundance: NA

CDR3aa: CASSQVEASGDTQYF
CDR3nt: TGTGCCAGCAGCCAAGTGGAAGCCTCTGGGGATACGCAGTATTTT
j_gene: TRBJ2-3
v_gene: TRBV14
d_gene: NA
abundance: many

CDR3aa: CASRDRRVLTDTQYF
CDR3nt: TGTGCCAGCAGAGATAGGCGGGTACTCACAGATACGCAGTATTTT
j_gene: TRBJ2-3
v_gene: TRBV7-9
d_gene: NA
abundance: many

CDR3aa: CSARVPLMVSLYEQYF
CDR3nt: TGCAGTGCTAGGGTACCCCTCATGGTATCTCTCTACGAGCAGTACTTC
j_gene: TRBJ2-7
v_gene: TRBV20-1
d_gene: NA
abundance: many

CDR3aa: CASSPGTSGYTQYF
CDR3nt: TGTGCCAGCAGCCCGGGGACTAGCGGGTATACGCAGTATTTT
j_gene: TRBJ2-3
v_gene: TRBV9
d_gene: TRBD2
abundance: many

CDR3aa: CASTSLAGYYEQYF
CDR3nt: TGTGCCAGCACCTCACTAGCGGGGTACTACGAGCAGTACTTC
j_gene: TRBJ2-7
v_gene: TRBV6-1
d_gene: TRBD2
abundance: many

CDR3aa: CASSHGRYNEQFF
CDR3nt: TGTGCCAGCAGTCACGGCCGCTACAATGAGCAGTTCTTC
j_gene: TRBJ2-1
v_gene: TRBV2
d_gene: NA
abundance: many

CDR3aa: CSARVGGGDTQYF
CDR3nt: TGCAGTGCTAGAGTTGGGGGTGGAGATACGCAGTATTTT
j_gene: TRBJ2-3
v_gene: TRBV20-1
d_gene: NA
abundance: many

CDR3aa: CASSPGGGTWVLYEQYF
CDR3nt: TGTGCCAGCAGCCCAGGGGGGGGGACTTGGGTACTCTACGAGCAGTACTTC
j_gene: TRBJ2-7
v_gene: TRBV7-8
d_gene: NA
abundance: many

CDR3aa: CASSLFGAWSDTEAFF
CDR3nt: TGTGCCAGCAGTTTATTTGGGGCTTGGTCCGACACTGAAGCTTTCTTT
j_gene: TRBJ1-1
v_gene: TRBV28
d_gene: NA
abundance: many

CDR3aa: CSVEGWPGWGYTF
CDR3nt: TGCAGCGTTGAAGGGTGGCCAGGGTGGGGCTACACCTTC
j_gene: TRBJ1-2
v_gene: TRBV29-1
d_gene: NA
abundance: many

CDR3aa: CASSLSGRGVDEQFF
CDR3nt: TGTGCCAGCAGCTTAAGCGGGAGAGGGGTCGATGAGCAGTTCTTC
j_gene: TRBJ2-1
v_gene: TRBV11-2
d_gene: TRBD2
abundance: many

CDR3aa: CASSQGAYTEAFF
CDR3nt: TGCGCCAGCAGCCAAGGGGCCTACACTGAAGCTTTCTTT
j_gene: TRBJ1-1
v_gene: TRBV4-1
d_gene: NA
abundance: many

CDR3aa: CASSTGTMREQYF
CDR3nt: TGTGCCAGCAGCACCGGGACAATGAGGGAGCAGTACTTC
j_gene: TRBJ2-7
v_gene: TRBV9
d_gene: NA
abundance: many

CDR3aa: CASRPGVAVNTEAFF
CDR3nt: TGCGCCAGCAGACCCGGGGTGGCGGTGAACACTGAAGCTTTCTTT
j_gene: TRBJ1-1
v_gene: TRBV5-1
d_gene: NA
abundance: few

CDR3aa: CASSSPDRLTEAFF
CDR3nt: TGTGCCAGCAGCTCCCCGGACAGGCTGACTGAAGCTTTCTTT
j_gene: TRBJ1-1
v_gene: TRBV13
d_gene: TRBD1
abundance: many

CDR3aa: CASSPWTGQGFFGYTF
CDR3nt: TGTGCCAGCAGCCCCTGGACGGGACAGGGGTTCTTTGGCTACACCTTC
j_gene: TRBJ1-2
v_gene: TRBV14
d_gene: TRBD1
abundance: NA

CDR3aa: CSVEDGRDYGYTF
CDR3nt: TGCAGCGTTGAAGACGGGAGGGACTATGGCTACACCTTC
j_gene: TRBJ1-2
v_gene: TRBV29-1
d_gene: NA
abundance: many

CDR3aa: CASSQDYLAGLGDEQFF
CDR3nt: TGTGCCAGCAGCCAAGATTACCTGGCAGGACTTGGGGATGAGCAGTTCTTC
j_gene: TRBJ2-1
v_gene: TRBV4-2
d_gene: NA
abundance: many

CDR3aa: CASSDPGLAGGGAKETQYF
CDR3nt: TGTGCCAGCAGCGACCCGGGACTAGCGGGAGGAGGGGCAAAGGAGACCCAGTACTTC
j_gene: TRBJ2-5
v_gene: TRBV11-2
d_gene: TRBD2
abundance: NA

CDR3aa: CASSQDFRGGDRKETQYF
CDR3nt: TGTGCCAGCAGCCAAGATTTTCGGGGGGGGGATCGTAAAGAGACCCAGTACTTC
j_gene: TRBJ2-5
v_gene: TRBV14
d_gene: TRBD2
abundance: many

CDR3aa: CASSLDLRDPGKYQETQYF
CDR3nt: TGTGCCAGCAGTTTGGACCTCCGGGACCCAGGAAAGTACCAAGAGACCCAGTACTTC
j_gene: TRBJ2-5
v_gene: TRBV12-3/TRBV12-4
d_gene: NA
abundance: many

CDR3aa: CASHPIGDRESGELFF
CDR3nt: TGTGCCAGCCACCCCATCGGCGACAGGGAATCCGGGGAGCTGTTTTTT
j_gene: TRBJ2-2
v_gene: TRBV7-7
d_gene: TRBD1
abundance: many

CDR3aa: CASSPEGDLYYGYTF
CDR3nt: TGCGCCAGCAGCCCGGAGGGGGACCTATACTATGGCTACACCTTC
j_gene: TRBJ1-2
v_gene: TRBV5-1
d_gene: NA
abundance: NA

CDR3aa: CSVEDLLAGQETQYF
CDR3nt: TGCAGCGTTGAAGATCTCCTAGCGGGTCAAGAGACCCAGTACTTC
j_gene: TRBJ2-5
v_gene: TRBV29-1
d_gene: TRBD2
abundance: many

CDR3aa: CAITGTGDEQYF
CDR3nt: TGTGCCATTACCGGGACAGGGGACGAGCAGTACTTC
j_gene: TRBJ2-7
v_gene: TRBV10-3
d_gene: TRBD1
abundance: many

CDR3aa: CATSRQTSGYNEQFF
CDR3nt: TGTGCCACCAGCAGACAGACTAGCGGCTACAATGAGCAGTTCTTC
j_gene: TRBJ2-1
v_gene: TRBV15
d_gene: TRBD2
abundance: many